The sequence of this T cell receptor beta chain was determined in a study of cytotoxic CD8 clonotypes in ibrutinib-treated CLL. Germline CDR1 reads SGHNT; CDR2 reads YENEEA. CDR3 length: 13 residues. The V gene lost 3 bases and the J gene lost 5 bases, with 10 bases spanning the gap. Findings and limits, study-wide: The study found baseline clonality above age-matched healthy donors, tracking circulating CD8+ T-cell counts. Stable or contracted on treatment, public clonotypes were also uncommon.

The method was immunoSEQ multiplex PCR; TCRdb's version includes in-frame clones alone and lacks a portion of them. The table shows more than 15,000 clones, with approximately 80% occurring only once. Concerning this clone itself: The antigen is unknown.

This clonotype originated in a human donor with chronic lymphocytic leukemia. The specimen comprised PBMCs, sampled before ibrutinib treatment. The V and J genes are TRBV11-3 and TRBJ2-5; D possibly corresponds to TRBD2 (6 bases). The CDR3 DNA follows: TGTGCCAGCAGCTTTAGCGGAGGTGAGACCCAGTACTTC. Protein: CASSFSGGETQYF.